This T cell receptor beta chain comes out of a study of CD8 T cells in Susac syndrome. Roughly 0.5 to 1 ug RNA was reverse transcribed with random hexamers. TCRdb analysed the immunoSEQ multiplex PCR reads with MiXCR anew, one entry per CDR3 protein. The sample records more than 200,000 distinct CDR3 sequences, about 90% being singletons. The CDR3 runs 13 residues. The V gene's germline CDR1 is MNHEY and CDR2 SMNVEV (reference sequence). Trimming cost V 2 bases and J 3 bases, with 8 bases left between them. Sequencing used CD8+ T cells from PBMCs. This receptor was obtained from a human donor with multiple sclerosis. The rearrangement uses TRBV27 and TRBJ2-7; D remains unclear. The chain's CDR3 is CASSLRQFYEQYF. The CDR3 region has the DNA TGTGCCAGCAGTTTACGGCAGTTCTACGAGCAGTACTTC.